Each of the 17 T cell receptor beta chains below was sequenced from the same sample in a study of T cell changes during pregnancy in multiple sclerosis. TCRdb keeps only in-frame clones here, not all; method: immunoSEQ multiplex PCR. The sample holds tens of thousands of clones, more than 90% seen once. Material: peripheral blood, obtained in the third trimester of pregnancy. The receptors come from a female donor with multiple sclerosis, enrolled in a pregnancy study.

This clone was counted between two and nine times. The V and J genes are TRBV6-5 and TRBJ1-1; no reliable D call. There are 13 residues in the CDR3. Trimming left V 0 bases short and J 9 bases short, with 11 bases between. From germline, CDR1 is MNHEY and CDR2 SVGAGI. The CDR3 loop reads CASSYSEANKAFF. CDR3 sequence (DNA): TGTGCCAGCAGTTACTCGGAAGCGAACAAAGCTTTCTTT.

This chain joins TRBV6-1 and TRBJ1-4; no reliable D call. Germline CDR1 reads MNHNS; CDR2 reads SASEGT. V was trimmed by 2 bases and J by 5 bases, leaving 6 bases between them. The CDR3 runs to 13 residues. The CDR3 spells CASSELPNEKLFF. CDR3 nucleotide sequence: TGTGCCAGCAGTGAACTCCCGAATGAAAAACTGTTTTTT.

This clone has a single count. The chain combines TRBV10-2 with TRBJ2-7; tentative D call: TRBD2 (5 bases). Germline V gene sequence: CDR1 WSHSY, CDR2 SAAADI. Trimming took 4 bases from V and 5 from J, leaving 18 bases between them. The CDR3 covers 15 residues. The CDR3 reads CASSVTRGIWDEQYF. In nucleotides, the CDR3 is TGCGCCAGCAGTGTCACTCGGGGAATCTGGGACGAGCAGTACTTC.

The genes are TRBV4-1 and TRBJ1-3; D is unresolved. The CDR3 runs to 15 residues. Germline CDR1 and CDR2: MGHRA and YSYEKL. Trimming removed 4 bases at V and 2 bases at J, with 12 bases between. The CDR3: CASSLNLIAGNTIYF. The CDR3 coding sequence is TGCGCCAGCAGCCTGAACCTGATAGCTGGAAACACCATATATTTT.

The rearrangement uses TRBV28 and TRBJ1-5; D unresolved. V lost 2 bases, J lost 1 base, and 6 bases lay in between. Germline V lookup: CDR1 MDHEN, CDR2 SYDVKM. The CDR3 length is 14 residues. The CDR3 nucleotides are TGTGCCAGCAGTTTAGCCGGGAGCAATCAGCCCCAGCATTTT. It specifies CASSLAGSNQPQHF.

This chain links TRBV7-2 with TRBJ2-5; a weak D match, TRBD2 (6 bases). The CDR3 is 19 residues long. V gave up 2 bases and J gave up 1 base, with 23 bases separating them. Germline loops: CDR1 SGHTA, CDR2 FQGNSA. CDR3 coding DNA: TGTGCCAGCAGCTTATCTGCGGCTAGCGCGTTATTGATCCAAGAGACCCAGTACTTC. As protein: CASSLSAASALLIQETQYF.

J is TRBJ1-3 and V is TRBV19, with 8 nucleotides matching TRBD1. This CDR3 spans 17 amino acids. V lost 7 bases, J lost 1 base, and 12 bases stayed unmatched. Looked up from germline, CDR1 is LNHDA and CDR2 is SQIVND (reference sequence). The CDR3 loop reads CASIPPRQGKSGNTIYF. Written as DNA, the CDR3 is TGTGCCAGTATCCCCCCGCGACAGGGGAAATCTGGAAACACCATATATTTT.

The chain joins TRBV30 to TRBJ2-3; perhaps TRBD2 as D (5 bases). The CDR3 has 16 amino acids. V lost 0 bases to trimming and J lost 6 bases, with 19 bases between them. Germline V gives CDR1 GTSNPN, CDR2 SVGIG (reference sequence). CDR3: CAWSVARQVEVDTQYF. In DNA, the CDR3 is TGTGCCTGGAGTGTAGCCCGGCAGGTGGAGGTGGATACGCAGTATTTT.

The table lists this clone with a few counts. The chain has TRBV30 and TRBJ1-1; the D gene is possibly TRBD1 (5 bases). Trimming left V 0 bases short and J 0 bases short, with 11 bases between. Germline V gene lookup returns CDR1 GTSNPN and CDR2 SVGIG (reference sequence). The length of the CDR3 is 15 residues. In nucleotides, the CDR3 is TGTGCCTGGAGTGTTGCGGCAGGGATGAACACTGAAGCTTTCTTT. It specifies CAWSVAAGMNTEAFF. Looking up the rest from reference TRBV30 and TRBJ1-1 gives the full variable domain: SQTIHQWPATLVQPVGSPLSLECTVEGTSNPNLYWYRQAAGRGLQLLFYSVGIGQISSEVPQNLSASRPQDRQFILSSKKLLLSDSGFYLCAWSVAAGMNTEAFFGQGTRLTVV.

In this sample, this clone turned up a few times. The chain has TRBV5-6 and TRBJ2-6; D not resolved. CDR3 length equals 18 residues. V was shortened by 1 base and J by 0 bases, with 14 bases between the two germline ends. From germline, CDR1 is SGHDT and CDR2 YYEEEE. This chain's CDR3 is CASSLQGGSLSGANVLTF. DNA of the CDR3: TGTGCCAGCAGCTTGCAAGGCGGATCCCTCTCTGGGGCCAACGTCCTGACTTTC.

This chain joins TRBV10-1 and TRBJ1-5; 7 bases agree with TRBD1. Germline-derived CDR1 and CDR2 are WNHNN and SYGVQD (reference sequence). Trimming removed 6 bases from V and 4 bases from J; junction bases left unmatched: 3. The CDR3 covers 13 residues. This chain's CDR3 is CASSVDRNQPQHF. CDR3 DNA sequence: TGCGCCAGCAGCGTGGACAGGAATCAGCCCCAGCATTTT.

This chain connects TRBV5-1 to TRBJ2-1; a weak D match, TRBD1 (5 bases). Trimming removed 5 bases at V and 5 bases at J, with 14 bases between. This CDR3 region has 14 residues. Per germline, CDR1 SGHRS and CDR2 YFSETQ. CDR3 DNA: TGCGCCAGCAGTTCGAGGCCAGGGAACAATGAGCAGTTCTTC. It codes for CASSSRPGNNEQFF.

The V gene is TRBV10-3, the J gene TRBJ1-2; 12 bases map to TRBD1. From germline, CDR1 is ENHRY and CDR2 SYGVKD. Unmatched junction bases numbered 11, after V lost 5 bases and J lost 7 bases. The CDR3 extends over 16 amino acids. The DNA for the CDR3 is TGTGCCATCAGTCGTGGTCAGGGACAGGGGGCGTCTGGCTACACCTTC. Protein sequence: CAISRGQGQGASGYTF.

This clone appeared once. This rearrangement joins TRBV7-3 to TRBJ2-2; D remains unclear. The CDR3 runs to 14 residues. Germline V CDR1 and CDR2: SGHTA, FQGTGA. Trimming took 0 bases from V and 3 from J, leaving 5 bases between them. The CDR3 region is CASSLTRYTGELFF. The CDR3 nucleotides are TGTGCCAGCAGCTTAACGAGGTACACCGGGGAGCTGTTTTTT.

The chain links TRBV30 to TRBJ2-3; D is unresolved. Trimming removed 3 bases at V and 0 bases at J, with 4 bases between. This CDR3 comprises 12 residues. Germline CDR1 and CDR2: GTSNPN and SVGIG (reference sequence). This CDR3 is CAWRTSTDTQYF. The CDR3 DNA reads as TGTGCCTGGAGGACAAGCACAGATACGCAGTATTTT.

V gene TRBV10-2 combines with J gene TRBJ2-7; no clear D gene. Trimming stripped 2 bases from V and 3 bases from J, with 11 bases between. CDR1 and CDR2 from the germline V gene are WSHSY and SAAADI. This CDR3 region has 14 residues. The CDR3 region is CASSEIGIHYEQYF. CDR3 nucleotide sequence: TGCGCCAGCAGTGAGATTGGCATCCACTACGAGCAGTACTTC.

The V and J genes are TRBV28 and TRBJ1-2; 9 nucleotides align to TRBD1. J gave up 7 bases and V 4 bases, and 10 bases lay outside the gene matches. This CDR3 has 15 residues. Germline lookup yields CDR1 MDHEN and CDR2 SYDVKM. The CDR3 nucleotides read TGTGCCAGCAGTTGGGCCTCGGGACAGGGCGTTGGCTACACCTTC. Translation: CASSWASGQGVGYTF.